These T cell receptor beta chains were read from a single sample in a study of cytomegalovirus exposure and HLA in healthy donors. The protocol was immunoSEQ multiplex PCR, while the TCRdb copy is restricted to in-frame clones and leaves out a portion. This repertoire shows 90,000 to 140,000 clones, over 70% found once; its top ten account for about 5.8%. The sample comprised PBMCs. Receptors were obtained from a male donor in good health and CMV-seronegative. Both conserved end residues are part of each CDR3. The D gene is left open where the match is weak. Some rows mark clone size as missing; the rest say once, few, many or name a class of expanded clone.

d_call j_call clone_size v_call cdr3_aa cdr3_nt
TRBD1 TRBJ2-7 - TRBV9 CARYWDRGTYEQYF TGTGCCAGATATTGGGACAGGGGCACCTACGAGCAGTACTTC
TRBD1 TRBJ2-5 - TRBV2 CASSMDRAPETQYF TGTGCCAGCAGTATGGACAGGGCGCCAGAGACCCAGTACTTC
- TRBJ1-4 - TRBV5-1 CASSWGRGRDEKLFF TGCGCCAGCAGCTGGGGTAGGGGGAGGGATGAAAAACTGTTTTTT
TRBD1 TRBJ1-5 - TRBV28 CASSLTGQGDQPQHF TGTGCCAGCAGTCTAACGGGACAGGGCGATCAGCCCCAGCATTTT
TRBD1 TRBJ2-2 few TRBV7-8 CASSLDRAGELFF TGTGCCAGCAGCTTGGACAGGGCCGGGGAGCTGTTTTTT
- TRBJ2-4 - TRBV11-2 CASALGNIQYF TGTGCCAGCGCTCTCGGAAACATTCAGTACTTC
- TRBJ1-4 - TRBV30 CAWRRLREGEKLFF TGTGCCTGGCGACGACTCCGGGAAGGGGAAAAACTGTTTTTT
- TRBJ2-1 - TRBV27 CASSLSVAPYNEQFF TGTGCCAGCAGTTTATCGGTGGCCCCCTACAATGAGCAGTTCTTC
- TRBJ2-7 few TRBV28 CASSFEGGQPYEQYF TGTGCCAGCAGTTTCGAGGGCGGACAGCCCTACGAGCAGTACTTC
- TRBJ1-1 - TRBV4-2 CASSQGSDSMNTEAFF TGTGCCAGCAGCCAAGGTTCGGACTCCATGAACACTGAAGCTTTCTTT
- TRBJ2-7 - TRBV7-9 CASSSPSSLRYEQYF TGTGCCAGCAGTTCACCCTCTAGCTTACGCTACGAGCAGTACTTC
TRBD1 TRBJ1-3 few TRBV18 CASSPAVDRSTGNTIYF TGTGCCAGCTCACCAGCGGTGGACAGGTCTACTGGAAACACCATATATTTT
TRBD1 TRBJ2-3 once TRBV7-3 CASSFDRGTDTQYF TGTGCCAGCAGCTTCGACAGGGGTACAGATACGCAGTATTTT
TRBD1 TRBJ2-1 - TRBV27 CASSPTDRALYNEQFF TGTGCCAGCAGTCCGACGGACAGGGCTCTATACAATGAGCAGTTCTTC
TRBD2 TRBJ2-3 - TRBV7-2 CASSLGGRTDTQYF TGTGCCAGCAGCTTGGGCGGGAGAACAGATACGCAGTATTTT
- TRBJ1-1 - TRBV5-1 CASSSGGGYTEAFF TGCGCCAGCAGCTCGGGGGGAGGGTACACTGAAGCTTTCTTT
- TRBJ2-7 few TRBV4-3 CASSQLGRAYEQYF TGCGCCAGCAGCCAACTAGGAAGAGCCTACGAGCAGTACTTC
- TRBJ1-2 - TRBV30 CAWGPDRNYGYTF TGTGCCTGGGGACCCGACAGGAACTATGGCTACACCTTC
- TRBJ1-2 - TRBV2 CASTSQGSGYTF TGTGCCAGCACATCCCAGGGGTCTGGCTACACCTTC
TRBD2 TRBJ2-7 - TRBV4-2 CASSQDPAGGSGEQYF TGTGCCAGCAGCCAAGATCCGGCGGGAGGCTCGGGGGAGCAGTACTTC
- TRBJ2-7 once TRBV2 CASRIAVSSYEQYF TGTGCCAGCAGGATAGCAGTGAGCTCCTACGAGCAGTACTTC
- TRBJ2-2 - TRBV19 CASSNRGGNTGELFF TGTGCCAGTAGTAACAGGGGGGGTAACACCGGGGAGCTGTTTTTT
TRBD1 TRBJ1-5 - TRBV4-1 CASSQQGQINQPQHF TGCGCCAGCAGCCAACAGGGACAGATTAATCAGCCCCAGCATTTT
- TRBJ2-3 - TRBV28 CASSSRQPGGDTQYF TGTGCCAGCAGTAGTCGACAGCCCGGTGGAGATACGCAGTATTTT
TRBD1 TRBJ2-5 - TRBV11-3 CASSSGQGAEETQYF TGTGCCAGCAGCTCTGGACAGGGGGCGGAAGAGACCCAGTACTTC
TRBD1 TRBJ2-3 - TRBV28 CASTQSGQGVTDTQYF TGTGCCAGCACCCAATCCGGACAGGGGGTCACAGATACGCAGTATTTT
- TRBJ1-2 few TRBV6-5 CASSSVGGTNYGYTF TGTGCCAGCAGTTCCGTCGGCGGAACTAACTATGGCTACACCTTC
TRBD2 TRBJ2-7 - TRBV4-3 CASSQVASGSNSHEQYF TGCGCCAGCAGCCAAGTGGCTAGCGGGAGTAACTCCCACGAGCAGTACTTC
TRBD2 TRBJ2-7 - TRBV5-1 CASSSSGSYEQYF TGCGCCAGCAGCTCTAGCGGGAGTTACGAGCAGTACTTC
TRBD1 TRBJ1-4 - TRBV29-1 CSALTGGVGSDEKLFF TGCAGCGCCCTTACAGGGGGCGTCGGGTCCGATGAAAAACTGTTTTTT
- TRBJ2-2 few TRBV25-1 CASSEERLREHRGAVF TGTGCCAGCAGTGAAGAAAGACTACGCGAACACCGGGGAGCTGTTTTT
TRBD1 TRBJ2-1 once TRBV7-2 CASSFYPDRVNEQFF TGTGCCAGCAGCTTCTATCCTGACAGGGTTAATGAGCAGTTCTTC
TRBD1 TRBJ1-4 - TRBV9 CASSPGQGVTNEKLFF TGTGCCAGCAGCCCGGGACAGGGGGTAACTAATGAAAAACTGTTTTTT
TRBD2 TRBJ2-7 - TRBV16 CASSPTTTSGRNYEQYF TGTGCCAGCAGCCCTACCACGACTAGCGGGAGAAACTACGAGCAGTACTTC
- TRBJ1-6 - TRBV4-1 CASSQEGRGSPLHF TGCGCCAGCAGCCAAGAGGGCAGGGGATCACCCCTCCACTTT
- TRBJ1-3 many TRBV7-4 CASSWGPGQQSGNTIYF TGTGCCAGCAGCTGGGGACCGGGACAACAGTCTGGAAACACCATATATTTT
- TRBJ2-6 - TRBV28 CASSLWSRTGANVLTF TGTGCCAGCAGTTTATGGTCCAGAACTGGGGCCAACGTCCTGACTTTC
- TRBJ2-1 - TRBV28 CASSTNEYRARDEQFF TGTGCCAGCAGTACCAACGAATACAGGGCGAGGGATGAGCAGTTCTTC
TRBD2 TRBJ2-3 few TRBV10-3 CAISTTPLRASGSTDTQYF TGTGCCATCAGTACCACCCCCCTGCGCGCTAGCGGGAGCACAGATACGCAGTATTTT
- TRBJ2-7 - TRBV5-4 CASSPPGGFSYEQYF TGTGCCAGCAGCCCCCCCGGCGGGTTCTCCTACGAGCAGTACTTC
- TRBJ2-7 - TRBV7-9 CASSSPGGYEQYF TGTGCCAGCAGCTCCCCCGGCGGCTACGAGCAGTACTTC
TRBD2 TRBJ2-1 - TRBV2 CASSEALAGASYNEQFF TGTGCCAGCAGTGAAGCGCTAGCGGGCGCTTCCTACAATGAGCAGTTCTTC
- TRBJ1-2 - TRBV5-1 CASSPGEGSAGYTF TGCGCCAGCAGCCCGGGGGAGGGAAGTGCTGGCTACACCTTC
- TRBJ2-1 - TRBV7-3 CASSLTGAYNEQFF TGTGCCAGCAGCTTAACGGGAGCCTACAATGAGCAGTTCTTC